One sample yielded the 7 T cell receptor beta chains listed below, sequenced in a study of T-cell memory formation after mild COVID-19 (dated by TCRdb to the early 2020s). The receptor library was made with 5' RACE. The instrument given in TCRdb is Illumina NovaSeq 6000. The public reads were quality trimmed at Q25 with fastp and then assembled into clones with MiXCR by TCRdb, keeping productive beta chains. Merged by CDR3 protein, the rows form single entries marked with the most common genes and DNA. This sample holds a few hundred thousand distinct CDR3 sequences; approximately 14% were observed only once. The ten largest clones represent around 23% of the sample. Input material: PBMCs or a T cell subset sorted from them (not recorded which). Receptors originate from a man between 18 and 29 years old who had mild COVID-19 (a few samples of this study predate the infection). The sample titles of this study are shuffled in the database, so cell type and time point are left out; the donor was told from shared clones.

This chain connects TRBV7-2 to TRBJ2-2; TRBD1 matches at 8 bases. Germline V CDR1 and CDR2: SGHTA, FQGNSA. Losses at the gene ends were 2 bases for V and 1 base for J; bases not matched to a gene: 9. The CDR3 runs 18 residues. CDR3 DNA: TGTGCCAGCAGCTTAATGTCTATCGGGACAGGGAACACCGGGGAGCTGTTTTTT. Its translation: CASSLMSIGTGNTGELFF.

This clonotype has more than one count but fewer than ten. This chain joins TRBV20-1 and TRBJ2-3, with 10 positions matching TRBD2. Trimming removed 6 bases from V and 6 bases from J; junction bases left unmatched: 6. The CDR3 spans 13 residues. The germline gives CDR1 DFQATT, CDR2 SNEGSKA (reference sequence). CDR3: CSAPAGGRDTQYF. The CDR3 DNA is TGCAGTGCCCCAGCGGGGGGGAGGGATACGCAGTATTTT.

This clonotype has at least ten counts. J is TRBJ2-1 and V is TRBV20-1; D ambiguous. CDR3 length: 16 amino acids. The V and J ends lost 1 base and 4 bases respectively, with 17 bases between them. Germline values: CDR1 DFQATT, CDR2 SNEGSKA (reference sequence). In DNA, the CDR3 is TGCAGTGCTAGAGTTCCTGGGATCCAGACTTACAATGAGCAGTTCTTC. This translates into CSARVPGIQTYNEQFF.

There are a few counts of this clonotype. V and J are TRBV13 and TRBJ2-1; D possibly corresponds to TRBD2 (5 bases). The CDR3 spans 14 residues. Germline CDR1 is PRHDT and CDR2 is FYEKMQ (reference sequence). Trimming took 6 bases from V and 4 from J, leaving 13 bases between them. The CDR3 spells CASRVGSGYNEQFF. CDR3 nucleotide sequence: TGTGCCAGCAGGGTGGGGTCGGGGTACAATGAGCAGTTCTTC.

For the CDR3, the DNA is TGTGCCAGCAGCCAGCGGGGGAAGGATACCGGGGAGCTGTTTTTT. It encodes CASSQRGKDTGELFF. The chain recombines TRBV12-3 or TRBV12-4 with TRBJ2-2, with 8 bases fitting TRBD2. There are 15 residues in the CDR3. The V and J ends lost 6 bases and 5 bases, in that order; junction bases with no gene match: 8.

The chain combines TRBV11-2 with TRBJ1-1; TRBD1 is a possible D gene (5 bases). CDR1 and CDR2 from the germline V gene are SGHAT and FQNNGV. The CDR3 is 13 amino acids. Trimming removed 1 base at V and 6 bases at J, with 9 bases between. The DNA of the CDR3 is TGTGCCAGCAGCTTAGGAAGGGGACCTGAAGCTTTCTTT. Translating gives CASSLGRGPEAFF.

In its sample, this clonotype was seen a few times. This chain connects TRBV6-2 or TRBV6-3 to TRBJ1-2, with TRBD1 matching 7 bases. CDR1 MNHEY and CDR2 SVGEGT come from the germline V gene. After removal of 6 bases from V and 8 bases from J, the junction contained 9 bases not matched to a gene. The CDR3 runs 13 residues. The CDR3 here is CASRYDREWGYTF. CDR3 nucleotides: TGTGCCAGCAGGTACGACAGGGAGTGGGGCTACACCTTC.